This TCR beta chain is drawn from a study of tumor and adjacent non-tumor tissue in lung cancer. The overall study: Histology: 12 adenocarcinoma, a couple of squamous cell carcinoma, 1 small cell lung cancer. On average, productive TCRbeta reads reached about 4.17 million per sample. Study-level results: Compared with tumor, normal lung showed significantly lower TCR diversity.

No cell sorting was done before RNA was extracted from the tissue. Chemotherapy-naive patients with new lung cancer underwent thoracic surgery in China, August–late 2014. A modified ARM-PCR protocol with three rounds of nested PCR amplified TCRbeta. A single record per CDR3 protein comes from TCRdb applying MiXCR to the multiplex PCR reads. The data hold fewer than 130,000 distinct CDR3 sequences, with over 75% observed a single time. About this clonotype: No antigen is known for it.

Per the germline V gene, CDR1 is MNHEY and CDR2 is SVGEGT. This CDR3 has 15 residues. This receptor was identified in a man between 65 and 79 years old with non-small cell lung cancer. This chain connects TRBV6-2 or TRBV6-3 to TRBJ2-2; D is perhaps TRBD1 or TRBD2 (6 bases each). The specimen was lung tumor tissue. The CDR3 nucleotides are TGTGGCGGCGAGGCTAGGGGGACTTACACCGGGGAGCTGTTTTTT. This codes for CGGEARGTYTGELFF.